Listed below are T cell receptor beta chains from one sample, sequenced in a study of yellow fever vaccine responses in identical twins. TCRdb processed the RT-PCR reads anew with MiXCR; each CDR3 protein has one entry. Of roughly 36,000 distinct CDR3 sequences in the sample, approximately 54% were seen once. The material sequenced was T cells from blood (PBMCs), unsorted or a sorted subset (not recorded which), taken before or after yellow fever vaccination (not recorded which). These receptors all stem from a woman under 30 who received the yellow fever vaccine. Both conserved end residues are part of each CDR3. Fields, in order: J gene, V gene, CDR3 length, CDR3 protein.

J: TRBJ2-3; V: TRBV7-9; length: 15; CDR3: CASSPPSGELYTQYF
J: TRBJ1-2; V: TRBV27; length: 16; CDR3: CASRLLQGASGYGYTF
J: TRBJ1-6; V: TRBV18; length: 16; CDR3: CASSPPSVNSDSPLHF
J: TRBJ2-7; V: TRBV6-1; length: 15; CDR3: CASTIGLAGGYEQYF
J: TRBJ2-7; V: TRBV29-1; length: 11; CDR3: CSVDKGYEQYF
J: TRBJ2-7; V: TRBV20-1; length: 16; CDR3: CSARDKWGQGADEQYF
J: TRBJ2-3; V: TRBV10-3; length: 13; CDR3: CAITGQGTDTQYF
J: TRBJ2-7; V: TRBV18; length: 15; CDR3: CASSRAPGETYEQYF
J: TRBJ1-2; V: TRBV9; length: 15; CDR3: CASSPSQIANYGYTF
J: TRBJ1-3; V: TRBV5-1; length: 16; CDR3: CASSLGSLRGGNTIYF
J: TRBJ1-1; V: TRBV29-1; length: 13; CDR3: CSAKDGMNTEAFF
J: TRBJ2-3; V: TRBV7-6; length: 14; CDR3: CASSGTPPTDTQYF
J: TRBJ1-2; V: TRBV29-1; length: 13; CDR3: CRAQTSTSYGYTF
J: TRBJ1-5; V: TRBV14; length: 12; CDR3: CASSHRYQPQHF
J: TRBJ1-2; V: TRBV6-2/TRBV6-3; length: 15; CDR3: CASSNAGVIGYGYTF
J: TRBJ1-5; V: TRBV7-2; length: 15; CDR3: CASSLAFGLNQPQHF
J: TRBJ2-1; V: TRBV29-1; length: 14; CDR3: CSVGSPGGAYEQFF
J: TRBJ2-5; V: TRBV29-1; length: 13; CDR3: CSVPGTSWETQYF
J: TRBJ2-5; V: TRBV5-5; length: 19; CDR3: CASSLRDRGTRDPRETQYF
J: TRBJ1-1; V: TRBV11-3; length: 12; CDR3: CASSTRNTEAFF
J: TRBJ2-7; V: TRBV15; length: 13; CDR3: CATSYGQRNEQYF
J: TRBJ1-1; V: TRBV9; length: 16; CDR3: CASSVRTGVASTEAFF
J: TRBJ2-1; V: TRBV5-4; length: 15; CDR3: CASSLDLGTYNEQFF